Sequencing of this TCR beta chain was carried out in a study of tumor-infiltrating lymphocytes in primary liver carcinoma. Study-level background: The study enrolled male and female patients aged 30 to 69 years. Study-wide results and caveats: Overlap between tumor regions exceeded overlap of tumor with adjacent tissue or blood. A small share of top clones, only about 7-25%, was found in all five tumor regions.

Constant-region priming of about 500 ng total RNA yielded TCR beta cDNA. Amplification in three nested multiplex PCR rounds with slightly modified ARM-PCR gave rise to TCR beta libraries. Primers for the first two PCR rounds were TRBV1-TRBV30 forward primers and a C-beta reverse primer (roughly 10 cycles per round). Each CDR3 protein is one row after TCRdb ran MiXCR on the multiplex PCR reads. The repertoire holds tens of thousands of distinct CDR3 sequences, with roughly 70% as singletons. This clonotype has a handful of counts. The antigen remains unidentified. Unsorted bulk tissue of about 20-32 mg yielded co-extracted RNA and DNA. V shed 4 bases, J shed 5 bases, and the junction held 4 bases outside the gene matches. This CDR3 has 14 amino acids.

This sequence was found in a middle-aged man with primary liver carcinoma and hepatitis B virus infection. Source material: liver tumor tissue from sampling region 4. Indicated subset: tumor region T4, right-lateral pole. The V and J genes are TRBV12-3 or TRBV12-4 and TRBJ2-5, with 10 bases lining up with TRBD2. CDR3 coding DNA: TGTGCCAGCAGTTCTAGCGGGAGACACGAGACCCAGTACTTC. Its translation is CASSSSGRHETQYF.